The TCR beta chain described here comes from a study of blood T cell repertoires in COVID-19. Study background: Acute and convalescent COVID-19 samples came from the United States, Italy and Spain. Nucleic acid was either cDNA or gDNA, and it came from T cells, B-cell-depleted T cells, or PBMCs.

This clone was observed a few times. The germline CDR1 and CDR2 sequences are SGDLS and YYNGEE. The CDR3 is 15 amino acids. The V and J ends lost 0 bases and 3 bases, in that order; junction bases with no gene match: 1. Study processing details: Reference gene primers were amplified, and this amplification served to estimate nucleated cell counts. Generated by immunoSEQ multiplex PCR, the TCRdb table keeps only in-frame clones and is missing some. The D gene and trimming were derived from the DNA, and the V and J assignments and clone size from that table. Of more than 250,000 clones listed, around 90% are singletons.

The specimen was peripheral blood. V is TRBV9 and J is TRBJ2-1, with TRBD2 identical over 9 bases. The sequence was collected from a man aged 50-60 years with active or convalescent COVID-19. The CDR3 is CASSVDSGGYNEQFF. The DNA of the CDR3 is TGTGCCAGCAGCGTAGATAGCGGGGGCTACAATGAGCAGTTCTTC.